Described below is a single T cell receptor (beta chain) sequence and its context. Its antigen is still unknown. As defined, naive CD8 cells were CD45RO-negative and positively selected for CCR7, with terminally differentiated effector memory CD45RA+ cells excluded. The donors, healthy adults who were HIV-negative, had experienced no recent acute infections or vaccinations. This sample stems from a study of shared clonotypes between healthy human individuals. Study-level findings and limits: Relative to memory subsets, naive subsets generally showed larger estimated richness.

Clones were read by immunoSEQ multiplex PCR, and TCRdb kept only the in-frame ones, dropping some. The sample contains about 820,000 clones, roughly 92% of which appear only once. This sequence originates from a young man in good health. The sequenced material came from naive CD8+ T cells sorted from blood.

In nucleotides, the CDR3 is TGTGCCATCAGGGACAGCTTAGCCAAAAACATTCAGTACTTC. Its protein is CAIRDSLAKNIQYF. The chain employs TRBV10-3 and TRBJ2-4, with D perhaps matching TRBD1 (6 bases). From germline, CDR1 is ENHRY and CDR2 SYGVKD. This CDR3 region has 14 residues. Trimming took off 6 bases at V and 0 bases at J, with 9 bases between the two ends.